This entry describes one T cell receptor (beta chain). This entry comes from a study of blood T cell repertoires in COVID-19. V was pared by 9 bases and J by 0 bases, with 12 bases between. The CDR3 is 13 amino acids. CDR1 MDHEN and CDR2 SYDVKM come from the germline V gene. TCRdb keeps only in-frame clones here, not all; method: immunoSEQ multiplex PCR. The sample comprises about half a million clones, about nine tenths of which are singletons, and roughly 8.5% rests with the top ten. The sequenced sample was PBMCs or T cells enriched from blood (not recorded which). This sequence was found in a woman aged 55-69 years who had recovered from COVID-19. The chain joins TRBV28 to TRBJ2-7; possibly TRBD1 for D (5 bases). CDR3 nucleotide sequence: TGTGCCAGTGGGGTGACAGTCTCCTACGAGCAGTACTTC. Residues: CASGVTVSYEQYF. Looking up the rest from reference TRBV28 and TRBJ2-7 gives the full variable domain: DVKVTQSSRYLVKRTGEKVFLECVQDMDHENMFWYRQDPGLGLRLIYFSYDVKMKEKGDIPEGYSVSREKKERFSLILESASTNQTSMYLCASGVTVSYEQYFGPGTRLTVT.